What follows is one TCR beta chain and its context. This clone was seen only a few times. Its recognized antigen is unknown. No base quality values were provided; no much bigger clone lies one nucleotide off. Its CDR3 holds 14 amino acids, cysteine through phenylalanine. CDR3 DNA only is kept here, 42 bases in frame from base 1. The trim is 6 bases for V and 8 bases for J, with a gap of 16 bases between the germline ends. Looking up the germline V gene (reference sequence) yields CDR1 MNHNY and CDR2 SVGAGI. The record originates from a study of OX40 agonist ivuxolimab in advanced cancers. About the study as a whole: Ivuxolimab was a fully human IgG2 agonistic monoclonal antibody targeting the costimulatory receptor OX40 (CD134). Intravenous ivuxolimab was administered to patients every 2 weeks at six dose levels: 0.01, 0.1, 0.3, 1.5, 3 and 10 mg/kg. Of the 50 to 55 patients in dose escalation, around 20 had hepatocellular carcinoma, about 15 had melanoma, 9 had renal cell carcinoma and 9 had head and neck cancer. The dose-escalation cohort was over 70% male with a mean age of approximately 60 years, ranging from roughly 20 to 80. Patients were allowed to have had prior anti-PD-1, anti-PD-L1 or anti-CTLA-4 therapy, and 40% of the dose-escalation patients had been treated with checkpoint inhibitors. Three dose-escalation patients achieved partial responses, one with hepatocellular carcinoma and two with cutaneous melanoma. The purpose of peripheral TCRbeta sequencing was to test whether ivuxolimab changed TCR sequence diversity and led to clonal T-cell expansion. The paper reports the monotherapy dose-escalation portion (N = 52 patients) of the phase I ivuxolimab trial. Broader findings and caveats from the paper: After ivuxolimab, expanded clones were on average more numerous among CD8+ T cells than among CD4+ T cells. Antigen specificity was not determined for the clonally expanded peripheral T cells. In partial responders in the 0.1-3.0 mg/kg groups, normalized peripheral clonal expansion was found to be among the lowest, especially among CD8+ T cells. Low levels of normalized T-cell clonal expansion were also seen in some patients who did not respond. Clonal expansion of both CD4+ and CD8+ blood T cells was observed from baseline to week 6 at doses 0.1 to 3.0 mg/kg.

For sequencing of the TCRbeta CDR3 region, genomic DNA was extracted from the sorted cells. The immunoSEQ Assay was used to sequence the TCRbeta CDR3 regions. In its TCRdb copy, this immuneACCESS table keeps in-frame sequences only and misses some clones. Where compared with another copy, unresolved V genes explain less than half of these, and the others have no known cause. In this sample the table shows about 79,000 clones, approximately 85% of which occur a single time. Around 3.5% of the sample is held by the ten biggest clonotypes. The trial excluded patients who had a history of autoimmune disease or who were on systemic immunosuppression. In every dose cohort, peripheral blood was drawn for TCR sequencing at baseline, cycle 4 day 1, and cycle 7 day 1. The samples were taken from a phase I, first-in-human, multicenter, open-label dose-escalation trial of ivuxolimab. Adults with locally advanced or metastatic melanoma, renal cell carcinoma, hepatocellular carcinoma or head and neck squamous cell carcinoma were enrolled in the trial. Before TCR sequencing, CD4+ T cells and CD8+ T cells were sorted from peripheral blood as separate populations.

The sequence came from an adult with an advanced solid tumor such as melanoma, head and neck, liver or kidney cancer. The material was CD4+ or CD8+ T cells sorted from blood, obtained in a trial of the OX40 agonist ivuxolimab. This sequence uses TRBV6-6 and TRBJ1-4, with TRBD1 perhaps the D gene, on 6 matching bases. The nucleotides read TGTGCCAGCAGCCCCGCCGGGGGGCGGGAAAAACTGTTTTTT. Its product reads: CASSPAGGREKLFF.